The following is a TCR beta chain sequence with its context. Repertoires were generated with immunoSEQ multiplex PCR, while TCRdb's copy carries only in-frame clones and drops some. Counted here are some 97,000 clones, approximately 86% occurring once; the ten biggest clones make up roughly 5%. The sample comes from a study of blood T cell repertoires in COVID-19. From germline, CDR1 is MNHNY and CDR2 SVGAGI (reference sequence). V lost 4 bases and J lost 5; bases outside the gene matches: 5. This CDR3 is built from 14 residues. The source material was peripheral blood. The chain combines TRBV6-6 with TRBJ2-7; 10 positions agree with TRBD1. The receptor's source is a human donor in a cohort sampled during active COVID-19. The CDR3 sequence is CASSSRDRGNEQYF. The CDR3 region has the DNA TGTGCCAGCAGTTCCCGGGACAGGGGTAACGAGCAGTACTTC.